This TCR beta chain was sequenced during a study of OX40 agonist ivuxolimab in advanced cancers. As for the study in general: The study reported partial responses in three patients: one hepatocellular carcinoma, two cutaneous melanoma. Study-level results: CD4+ and CD8+ blood T cells expanded clonally by week 6 at 0.1 to 3.0 mg/kg.

Some clones are missing from TCRdb's copy, which holds only in-frame ones; the method was immunoSEQ multiplex PCR. The sample lists 70,000 to 80,000 clones; around 94% were seen once. Trimming stripped 4 bases from V and 4 bases from J, with 13 bases between. Germline values: CDR1 LGHNA, CDR2 YSLEER. CDR3 length equals 14 residues. Remarks on this clone: Its antigen is still unknown.

V is TRBV4-3 and J is TRBJ1-1, with D possibly being TRBD1 (5 bases). The TCR comes from an adult with an advanced solid tumor such as melanoma, head and neck, liver or kidney cancer. The input for sequencing was CD4+ or CD8+ T cells sorted from blood, taken in a trial of the OX40 agonist ivuxolimab. CDR3 bases: TGCGCCAGCAGCCCCGGCCGGGGGAGCACTGAAGCTTTCTTT. Translation gives CASSPGRGSTEAFF.